The TCR beta chain described here comes from a study of blood T cell repertoires in COVID-19 (dated by TCRdb to the early 2020s). Study-wide context: Samples from collaborators originated in the United States, Italy and Spain and spanned both the acute and convalescent phases of COVID-19. The material from the prospective study consisted of cDNA or gDNA derived from T cells, B-cell-depleted T cells, or PBMCs. Subjects who had been exposed to COVID-19, were actively infected with it, or had recovered from it provided the deeply sampled blood TCRbeta repertoires that made up the dataset. The repertoires were made available in a free public database intended to serve as a resource for research on the immune response to SARS-CoV-2. Samples came from the ongoing ImmuneRACE study (first 160 participants) plus 1,254 subjects from 6 global collaborators. Sample metadata almost always included a de-identified subject ID, COVID-19 status, age in years and sex. Where HLA class I and class II types were available, the types were taken from metadata supplied by the sample provider, not from assay-based typing.

Its CDR3 holds 12 amino acids, cysteine through phenylalanine. Left in the record is the CDR3 DNA by itself, 36 bases read in frame from the first base. Trimming removed 3 bases from V and 4 bases from J, leaving 6 bases between the germline ends. The germline V gene (reference sequence) yields LGHDT for CDR1 and YNNKEL for CDR2. Comments on this clone: What this receptor recognizes is not known. No clone much larger than this one lies a single base away; base qualities are absent.

TCRbeta CDR3 regions were amplified from genomic DNA by means of the immunoSEQ Assay, a bias-controlled multiplex PCR. The paper's processing steps were these. Within the assay, amplification of reference gene primers was used to estimate how many nucleated cells each sample contained. To quantify the absolute abundance of each unique TCRbeta CDR3 rearrangement, sequence reads were collapsed and filtered. For each sample, productive Simpson clonality was calculated by taking the square root of Simpson's diversity index across productive rearrangements. Drawn from immuneACCESS, this table holds only the in-frame rearrangements with V and J called that TCRdb kept. Clones are partly lost; checked studies trace under half to an unresolved V gene and leave the rest unexplained. D and trimming were read from the DNA, whereas the V and J calls and clone size are those reported in that table. The sample profile shows around 220,000 clones; roughly 80% of them were found once. Of the sample, 15% to 20% is held by the ten largest clones.

Collaborating institutions collected whole blood in K2EDTA tubes following their own protocols. For TCRbeta analysis, collaborator samples were shipped as frozen whole blood, as isolated PBMCs, or as DNA extracted from either sample type. What the work shows at the level of the full study, not this receptor alone: The quantity of clinical and demographic metadata differed by source and by participant and was supplied without curation.

This sequence originates from a man aged 30 to 39 with active or convalescent COVID-19. The chain joins TRBV3-1 (or the pseudogene TRBV3-2) to TRBJ1-1, with the D gene too uncertain to name. The sequenced sample consisted of peripheral blood. This receptor carries the CDR3 CASSHPFTEAFF. The sequenced DNA is TGTGCCAGCAGCCATCCTTTCACTGAAGCTTTCTTT.